The present T cell receptor (beta chain) was sequenced within a study of blood T cells in healthy people across ages. Overall study results and limits: Strong correlation existed between TCR beta diversity and naive T cell percentage. While age rose, TCR beta diversity per million T cells dropped in a roughly linear way.

Primed by a sample-barcoded 5' primer and a J-beta primer mix, a second PCR proceeded for 7 to 11 cycles. TCRdb recomputed calls from the 5' RACE reads with MiXCR, one row per CDR3 protein. The sample consists of around 750,000 distinct CDR3 sequences, 50% to 65% of them appearing once. This CDR3 is built from 15 residues. V was cut by 1 base and J by 7 bases, with 11 bases left in between. CDR1 is SEHNR and CDR2 is FQNEAQ in the germline V gene (reference sequence). This clonotype is a singleton in its sample. The target antigen is unknown. Each individual donor underwent a draw of approximately 10 milliliters of peripheral blood. The amount of total RNA extracted per sample was at least 5 micrograms.

The V call is TRBV7-9, the J call TRBJ1-6, with D possibly TRBD1 on 6 matching bases. Sequenced sample: blood. This TCR derives from a man aged 80 or over in good health. CDR3 nucleotides: TGTGCCAGCAGCTTAGTTGCAGGGGCCAATTCACCCCTCCACTTT. Translation gives CASSLVAGANSPLHF.